This T cell receptor beta chain was profiled in a study of STAT5B mutations in CD4+ large granular lymphocyte leukemia. Germline loops: CDR1 SGDLS, CDR2 YYNGEE. V dropped 4 bases and J dropped 0; count of bases not matched to a gene: 6. The CDR3 spans 15 residues. Note on this clone: Its antigen is as yet unknown.

Repertoires were generated with immunoSEQ multiplex PCR, while TCRdb's copy carries only in-frame clones and drops some. This table holds around 32,000 clones, about four fifths found once. Points from the study as a whole: No patients shared main leukemic clonotypes, though about 24% appeared at low frequency elsewhere. TRBV06-family usage was enriched in top patient clones (8/27) versus controls (2/35).

The TCR originated in a human donor in good health. The sample taken for sequencing was CD4+ T cells from blood buffy coats. This chain uses TRBV9 with TRBJ1-1; 7 bases line up with TRBD1. The chain's CDR3 is CASSLGGLMNTEAFF. CDR3 coding DNA: TGTGCCAGCAGCCTAGGGGGCCTCATGAACACTGAAGCTTTCTTT.